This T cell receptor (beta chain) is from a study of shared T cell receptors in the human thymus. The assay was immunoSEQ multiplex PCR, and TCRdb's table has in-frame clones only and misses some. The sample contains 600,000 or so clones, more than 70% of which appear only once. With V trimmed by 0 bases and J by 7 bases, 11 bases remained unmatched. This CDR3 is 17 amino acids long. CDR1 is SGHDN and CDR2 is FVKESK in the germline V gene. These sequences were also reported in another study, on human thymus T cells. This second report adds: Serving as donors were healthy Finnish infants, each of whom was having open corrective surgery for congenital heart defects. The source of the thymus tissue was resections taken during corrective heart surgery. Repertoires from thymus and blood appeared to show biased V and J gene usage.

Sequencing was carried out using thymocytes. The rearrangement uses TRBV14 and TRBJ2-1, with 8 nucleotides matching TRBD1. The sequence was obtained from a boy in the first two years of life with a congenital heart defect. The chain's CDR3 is CASSQDLTGVGLNEQFF. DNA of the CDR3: TGTGCCAGCAGCCAAGACTTGACAGGGGTTGGTTTAAATGAGCAGTTCTTC.